The clone carrying this T cell receptor (beta chain) was counted a few times. Its antigen is as yet unknown. One entry per CDR3 protein results from TCRdb running MiXCR on the 5' RACE reads. The sample includes about 130,000 distinct CDR3 sequences, about 7% of them seen just once. These data are taken from a study of CD8 T cells in ankylosing spondylitis. General study findings and limits: According to the report, clones linked to the disease were significantly enriched in matched synovial fluid samples taken from ankylosing spondylitis patients.

The CDR3 loop spans 12 amino acids. The germline V gene encodes CDR1 SEHNR and CDR2 FQNEAQ (reference sequence). V shed 8 bases and J shed 0 bases, with 7 bases lying between them. The J gene is TRBJ1-1, the V gene TRBV7-9; D gene ambiguous. Sequenced material: blood, either unsorted or a sorted T cell fraction (not recorded which). This TCR was recovered from a female donor with ankylosing spondylitis or in good health (not recorded which). For the CDR3, the DNA is TGTGCCAGCTCCAAATTGAACACTGAAGCTTTCTTT. Protein: CASSKLNTEAFF. Looking up the rest from reference TRBV7-9 and TRBJ1-1 gives the full variable domain: DTGVSQNPRHKITKRGQNVTFRCDPISEHNRLYWYRQTLGQGPEFLTYFQNEAQLEKSRLLSDRFSAERPKGSFSTLEIQRTEQGDSAMYLCASSKLNTEAFFGQGTRLTVV.